The present TCR beta chain was sequenced within a study of control samples from healthy donors and cancer patients. The CDR3 loop spans 15 amino acids. V lost 5 bases and J lost 2, with 13 bases in between. Germline CDR1 is SEHNR and CDR2 is FQNEAQ (reference sequence). Using immunoSEQ multiplex PCR, the repertoire was profiled, and TCRdb retains in-frame clones only, with some absent. The repertoire holds 150,000 to 200,000 clones, with roughly 92% as singletons. The sequenced sample consisted of blood. The clonotype originates from a man aged 25-45 years in good health. The chain carries TRBV7-9 and TRBJ2-4; maybe TRBD2 (5 bases). Here the CDR3 DNA reads TGTGCCAGCAGCCCGAGCGGACCGCCCAAAAACATTCAGTACTTC. This encodes CASSPSGPPKNIQYF.